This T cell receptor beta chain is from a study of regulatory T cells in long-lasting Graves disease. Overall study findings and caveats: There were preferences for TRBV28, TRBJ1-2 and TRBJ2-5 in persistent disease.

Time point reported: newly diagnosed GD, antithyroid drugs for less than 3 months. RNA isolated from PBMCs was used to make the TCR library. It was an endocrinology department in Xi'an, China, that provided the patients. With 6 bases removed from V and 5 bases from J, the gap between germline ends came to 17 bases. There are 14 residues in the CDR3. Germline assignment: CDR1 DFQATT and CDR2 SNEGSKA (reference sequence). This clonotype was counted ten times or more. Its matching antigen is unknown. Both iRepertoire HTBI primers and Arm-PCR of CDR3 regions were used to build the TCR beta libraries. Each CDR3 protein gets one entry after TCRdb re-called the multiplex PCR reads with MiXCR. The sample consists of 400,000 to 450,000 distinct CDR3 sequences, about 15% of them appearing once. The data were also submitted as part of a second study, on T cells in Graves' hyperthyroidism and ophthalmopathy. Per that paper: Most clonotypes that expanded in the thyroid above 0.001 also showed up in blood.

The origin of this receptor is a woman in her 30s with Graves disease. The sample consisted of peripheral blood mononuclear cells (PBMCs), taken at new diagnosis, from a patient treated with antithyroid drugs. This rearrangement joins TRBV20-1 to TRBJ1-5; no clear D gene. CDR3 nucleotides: TGCAGTGCCAGAACATTGGACGGGTATCAGCCCCAGCATTTT. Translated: CSARTLDGYQPQHF.